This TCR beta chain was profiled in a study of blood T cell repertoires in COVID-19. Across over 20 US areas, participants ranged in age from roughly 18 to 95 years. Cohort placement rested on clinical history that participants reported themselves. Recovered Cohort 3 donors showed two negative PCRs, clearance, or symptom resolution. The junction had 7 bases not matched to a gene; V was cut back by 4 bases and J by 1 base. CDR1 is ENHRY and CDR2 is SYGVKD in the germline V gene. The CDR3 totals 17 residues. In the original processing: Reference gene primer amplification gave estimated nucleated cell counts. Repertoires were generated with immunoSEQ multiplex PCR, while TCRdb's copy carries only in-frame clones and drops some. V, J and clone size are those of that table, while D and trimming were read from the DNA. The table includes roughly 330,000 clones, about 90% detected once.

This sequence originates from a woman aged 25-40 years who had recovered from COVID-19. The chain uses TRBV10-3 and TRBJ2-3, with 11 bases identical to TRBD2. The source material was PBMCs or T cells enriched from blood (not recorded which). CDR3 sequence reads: CAISGSGTSGGTDTQYF. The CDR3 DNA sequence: TGTGCCATCAGTGGCTCCGGGACTAGCGGCGGCACAGATACGCAGTATTTT.